What follows are 14 T cell receptor beta chains derived from one specimen sequenced in a study of T-cell reconstitution after alpha-beta-depleted transplantation in children. Unique molecular identifiers were incorporated into the prepared TCRbeta library. MiXCR, run by TCRdb on the PCR reads, gives a single entry per CDR3 protein. This sample has under 750,000 distinct CDR3 sequences, with around 23% found just once. The input for sequencing was PBMCs, mostly from graft donor cells, taken 360 days after TCRalphabeta/CD19-depleted stem cell transplant. The receptors were gathered from a boy under two years old who had a stem cell transplant for acute myeloid leukemia, so the T cells may come from the graft donor.

This clonotype was picked up many times. The chain links TRBV20-1 to TRBJ2-5; D not resolved. Trimming cost V 3 bases and J 1 base, with 0 bases left between them. Germline CDR1 reads DFQATT; CDR2 reads SNEGSKA (reference sequence). The CDR3 loop spans 10 amino acids. CDR3 protein: CSASQETQYF. CDR3 DNA: TGCAGTGCTAGCCAAGAGACCCAGTACTTC.

This rearrangement joins TRBV28 to TRBJ2-1, with 7 positions matching TRBD1. The CDR3 consists of 13 residues. Germline CDR1 reads MDHEN; CDR2 reads SYDVKM. The trim removed 5 bases at V and 9 bases at J, leaving 7 bases unmatched. DNA of the CDR3: TGTGCCAGCAGTCACCACACAGGGGTTGAGCAGTTCTTC. This translates into CASSHHTGVEQFF.

This clonotype has just a few counts. CDR3 region: CASKVCSYGYTF. In DNA form, the CDR3 reads TGTGCCAGCAAGGTGTGTAGCTATGGCTACACCTTC. The chain combines TRBV11-3 with TRBJ1-2; D gene uncertain. This CDR3 contains 12 residues. V was trimmed by 7 bases and J by 4 bases, leaving 10 bases between them. Germline values: CDR1 SGHNT, CDR2 YENEEA. The variable domain in full, with the rest retrieved from reference TRBV11-3 and TRBJ1-2, is EAGVVQSPRYKIIEKKQPVAFWCNPISGHNTLYWYLQNLGQGPELLIRYENEEAVDDSQLPKDRFSAERLKGVDSTLKIQPAELGDSAVYLCASKVCSYGYTFGSGTRLTVV.

Ten or more counts support this clonotype. The chain links TRBV20-1 to TRBJ2-2, with a possible D match to TRBD1 (5 bases). The CDR3 sequence is 11 residues long. V was trimmed by 0 bases and J by 13 bases, leaving 9 bases between them. Germline V gene lookup returns CDR1 DFQATT and CDR2 SNEGSKA (reference sequence). The CDR3 loop reads CSARDVGPLFF. For the CDR3, the DNA is TGCAGTGCTAGAGATGTGGGGCCGCTGTTTTTT.

In this sample, this clonotype turned up many times. J is TRBJ1-1 and V is TRBV20-1; D remains unclear. CDR3 length: 14 amino acids. The germline gives CDR1 DFQATT, CDR2 SNEGSKA (reference sequence). V was cut by 3 bases and J by 2 bases, with 13 bases left in between. In DNA, the CDR3 is TGCAGTGCTAGGGACGCCGGGGTAAACACTGAAGCTTTCTTT. Its protein product is CSARDAGVNTEAFF.

This clonotype showed up many times. The chain links TRBV4-3 to TRBJ2-1; D perhaps matches TRBD2 (6 bases). This CDR3 region has 17 residues. V was cut by 1 base and J by 4 bases, with 17 bases left in between. Germline V gene lookup returns CDR1 LGHNA and CDR2 YSLEER. The CDR3 DNA sequence: TGCGCCAGCAGCCAAGGGCCGAAGGGACTCTTTTACAATGAGCAGTTCTTC. Encoded protein: CASSQGPKGLFYNEQFF.

This clonotype was seen ten or more times. The chain joins TRBV18 to TRBJ2-2; TRBD2 matches 7 bases. The V gene end was trimmed by 6 bases and the J gene end by 0 bases; junction bases not matched to a gene: 10. Germline V gene lookup returns CDR1 KGHSH and CDR2 LQKENI. The CDR3 is 17 residues long. The CDR3 spells CASSTPGRFANTGELFF. The CDR3 DNA is TGTGCCAGCTCGACCCCCGGGAGGTTCGCGAACACCGGGGAGCTGTTTTTT.

The chain links TRBV4-1 to TRBJ2-1; 16 nucleotides align to TRBD2. Looked up from germline, CDR1 is MGHRA and CDR2 is YSYEKL. There are 20 residues in the CDR3. After removal of 4 bases from V and 4 bases from J, the junction contained 13 bases not matched to a gene. The CDR3 region is CASSLGTSGGAEEFYNEQFF. As DNA, the CDR3 is TGCGCCAGCAGCCTCGGGACTAGCGGGGGGGCCGAGGAGTTTTACAATGAGCAGTTCTTC.

This clonotype was observed many times. The chain joins TRBV9 to TRBJ2-3; D gene ambiguous. This CDR3 has 16 residues. Germline loops: CDR1 SGDLS, CDR2 YYNGEE. V was clipped by 3 bases and J by 1 base, with 15 bases between them. CDR3 loop: CASSASWRGGTDTQYF. CDR3 DNA: TGTGCCAGCAGCGCCAGTTGGCGAGGTGGCACAGATACGCAGTATTTT.

This clonotype was detected ten times or more. The chain carries TRBV5-1 and TRBJ2-7, with D unresolved. This CDR3 has 12 amino acids. Per germline, CDR1 SGHRS and CDR2 YFSETQ. V was shortened by 1 base and J by 6 bases, with 8 bases between the two germline ends. In DNA form, the CDR3 reads TGCGCCAGCAGCTTGATGGGTCGCGAGCAGTACGTC. Its translation: CASSLMGREQYV.

In its sample, this clonotype was seen many times. This chain uses TRBV20-1 with TRBJ2-2; 7 bases agree with TRBD1. The CDR3 is 13 amino acids. After removal of 7 bases from V and 1 base from J, the junction contained 3 bases not matched to a gene. Germline loops: CDR1 DFQATT, CDR2 SNEGSKA (reference sequence). The CDR3 protein is CSVGQKNTGELFF. DNA for the CDR3: TGCAGTGTGGGACAGAAGAACACCGGGGAGCTGTTTTTT.

The chain joins TRBV6-5 to TRBJ1-4; 9 bases line up with TRBD1. The CDR3 contains 17 residues. The junction had 13 bases not matched to a gene; V was cut back by 4 bases and J by 7 bases. Germline-derived CDR1 and CDR2 are MNHEY and SVGAGI. DNA for the CDR3: TGTGCCAGCAGTTTTCGCCTCCGGACAGGGGAATTTGAAAAACTGTTTTTT. It specifies CASSFRLRTGEFEKLFF.

The V gene is TRBV3-1, the J gene TRBJ1-2; 9 bases are a match to TRBD1. J lost 7 bases, V lost 5 bases, and 2 bases had no gene match. Per germline, CDR1 LGHDT and CDR2 YNNKEL (reference sequence). The CDR3 contains 12 residues. The CDR3 DNA reads as TGTGCCAGCAGCTGGGACAGGGCTGGCTACACCTTC. This translates into CASSWDRAGYTF.

This clonotype occurred a few times. The CDR3 reads CSARDGQGPFREQYF. CDR3 nucleotide sequence: TGCAGTGCTAGGGACGGACAGGGACCGTTTAGGGAGCAGTACTTC. This rearrangement joins TRBV20-1 to TRBJ2-7, with 8 bases fitting TRBD1. Trimming cost V 3 bases and J 7 bases; bases outside gene matches: 14. Germline loops: CDR1 DFQATT, CDR2 SNEGSKA (reference sequence). This CDR3 region has 15 residues.